One and the same sample provided the 15 T cell receptor beta chains below, sequenced in a study of blood T cell repertoires in COVID-19. The assay was immunoSEQ multiplex PCR, and TCRdb's table has in-frame clones only and misses some. This sample has 90,000 to 100,000 clones, with 84% found just once. Sequenced material: peripheral blood. These TCRs come from a man between 65 and 85 years old with active or convalescent COVID-19.

The chain couples TRBV9 to TRBJ1-6; 7 bases fit TRBD1. This CDR3 has 20 amino acids. J gave up 1 base and V 3 bases, and 16 bases lay outside the gene matches. Germline V gene data show CDR1 as SGDLS and CDR2 as YYNGEE. CDR3 sequence (DNA): TGTGCCAGCAGCGCAGTCGGAGGGGGCGCGGGTCTGTCCTATAATTCACCCCTCCACTTT. This gives the protein CASSAVGGGAGLSYNSPLHF. Full variable domain (rest looked up from reference TRBV9 and TRBJ1-6): DSGVTQTPKHLITATGQRVTLRCSPRSGDLSVYWYQQSLDQGLQFLIQYYNGEERAKGNILERFSAQQFPDLHSELNLSSLELGDSALYFCASSAVGGGAGLSYNSPLHFGNGTRLTVT.

This chain connects TRBV6-6 to TRBJ1-2; 8 bases match TRBD1. After removal of 6 bases from V and 8 bases from J, the junction contained 5 bases not matched to a gene. CDR1 and CDR2 from the germline V gene are MNHNY and SVGAGI (reference sequence). The CDR3 is 12 residues long. The DNA for the CDR3 is TGTGCCAGCAGATCGGACAGGGACGGCTACACCTTC. This translates into CASRSDRDGYTF.

This clone came up once. V is TRBV28 and J is TRBJ1-2; D is possibly TRBD1 (5 bases). The ends were cut back, 6 bases at V and 2 bases at J, with 10 bases in the middle. This CDR3 spans 13 amino acids. Germline V CDR1 and CDR2: MDHEN, SYDVKM. CDR3 protein: CASSSTENYGYTF. CDR3 nucleotides: TGTGCCAGCAGCTCGACAGAGAACTATGGCTACACCTTC.

The gene calls are TRBV12-2 and TRBJ2-3; the D call TRBD2 from the table was never checked on the DNA. TRBV12-2 is shown as a pseudogene. The CDR3 covers 12 residues. Here the CDR3 reads CASRSPRDTQYF. CDR3 coding DNA: TGTGCAAGTCGCTCCCCCCGGGATACGCAGTATTTT.

The chain joins TRBV5-4 to TRBJ1-4, with 10 bases fitting TRBD1. The germline gives CDR1 SGHNT, CDR2 YYREEE (reference sequence). This CDR3 is 15 amino acids long. The trim removed 3 bases at V and 6 bases at J, leaving 5 bases unmatched. CDR3 sequence (DNA): TGTGCCAGCAGCTCCAAGGGGACAGGGGATGAAAAACTGTTTTTT. It translates to CASSSKGTGDEKLFF.

J is TRBJ1-2 and V is TRBV2; 7 nucleotides align to TRBD1. V gave up 6 bases and J gave up 5 bases; unmatched junction bases: 9. CDR3 size: 14 residues. Germline loops: CDR1 SNHLY, CDR2 FYNNEI. CDR3 loop: CASRVYRGPYGYTF. The CDR3 DNA reads TGTGCCAGCAGGGTATACAGGGGCCCTTATGGCTACACCTTC.

The chain couples TRBV5-1 to TRBJ1-1, with D maybe TRBD1 (5 bases). Trimming pared 0 bases from V and 5 bases from J, leaving 11 bases between. This CDR3 region has 14 residues. Looked up from germline, CDR1 is SGHRS and CDR2 is YFSETQ. CDR3: CASSLAGGLTEAFF. In DNA form, the CDR3 reads TGCGCCAGCAGCTTGGCGGGGGGATTAACTGAAGCTTTCTTT.

The gene calls are TRBV4-2 and TRBJ2-2, with 13 nucleotides matching TRBD2. The CDR3 covers 18 residues. Germline V lookup: CDR1 LGHNA, CDR2 YNFKEQ. After removal of 0 bases from V and 7 bases from J, the junction contained 8 bases not matched to a gene. DNA for the CDR3: TGTGCCAGCAGCCAAGAACCCGGACTAGCGGGGGTTGTCGGGGAGCTGTTTTTT. This encodes CASSQEPGLAGVVGELFF.

V gene TRBV5-5 combines with J gene TRBJ1-2; D might be TRBD1 (6 bases). The V end was cut by 1 base, the J end by 5 bases, with 15 bases between. Germline assignment: CDR1 SGHKS and CDR2 YYEKEE (reference sequence). The CDR3 extends over 15 amino acids. CDR3 coding DNA: TGTGCCAGCAGCTTGACCGGGACACCGGAGTATGGCTACACCTTC. Its translation: CASSLTGTPEYGYTF.

The chain carries TRBV9 and TRBJ2-1, with 7 bases matching TRBD2. CDR1 is SGDLS, CDR2 YYNGEE, per germline. The CDR3 totals 15 residues. Losses at the gene ends were 10 bases for V and 0 bases for J; bases not matched to a gene: 10. In DNA, the CDR3 is TGTGCCTCCTCCTTCGGCGGGGGCTCCTACAATGAGCAGTTCTTC. Protein sequence: CASSFGGGSYNEQFF.

The chain uses TRBV10-3 and TRBJ2-3, with 7 bases aligning to TRBD1. The CDR3 spans 14 residues. Per germline, CDR1 ENHRY and CDR2 SYGVKD. Trimming removed 7 bases from V and 5 bases from J; junction bases left unmatched: 9. CDR3 region: CAITREGARDTQYF. CDR3 nucleotide sequence: TGTGCCATCACTAGAGAGGGGGCTCGAGATACGCAGTATTTT.

The V and J genes are TRBV6-5 and TRBJ2-5, with D possibly TRBD1 on 6 matching bases. CDR1 and CDR2 from the germline V gene are MNHEY and SVGAGI. V was cut by 2 bases and J by 2 bases, with 12 bases left in between. The CDR3 is 15 residues long. CDR3 amino acids: CASSYRTALQETQYF. CDR3 DNA: TGTGCCAGCAGTTACCGGACAGCACTACAAGAGACCCAGTACTTC.

This clone was detected once. The rearrangement links TRBV10-3 to TRBJ1-1, with a tentative D call TRBD1 (6 bases). V gave up 0 bases and J gave up 4 bases, with 9 bases separating them. CDR3 size: 14 residues. The V gene's germline CDR1 is ENHRY and CDR2 SYGVKD. The CDR3: CAISESRGGTEAFF. The CDR3, as DNA: TGTGCCATCAGTGAGTCTAGGGGGGGCACTGAAGCTTTCTTT.

V and J are TRBV5-1 and TRBJ2-3; 7 bases align to TRBD1. Unmatched junction bases numbered 18, after V lost 4 bases and J lost 7 bases. CDR3 length: 17 amino acids. Germline CDR1 SGHRS, CDR2 YFSETQ. The CDR3 nucleotides read TGCGCCAGCAGCACTCCCCGGGGACAGATCGAAGCGAATACGCAGTATTTT. The encoded protein is CASSTPRGQIEANTQYF.

V and J are TRBV20-1 and TRBJ2-1; the D is unclear. The V gene lost 3 bases and the J gene lost 7 bases, with 7 bases spanning the gap. CDR3 length: 11 residues. The V gene's germline CDR1 is DFQATT and CDR2 SNEGSKA (reference sequence). The CDR3: CSARRNNEQFF. CDR3 coding DNA: TGCAGTGCTAGGCGAAATAATGAGCAGTTCTTC.